These 31 T cell receptor beta chains came from one sample sequenced in a study of beta chain features in type 1 diabetes. Since all of the isolated RNA was reverse transcribed, expressed TCRB transcripts were what got sequenced. The repertoire was sequenced with immunoSEQ multiplex PCR; TCRdb's copy has only in-frame clones and lacks some. The sample carries hundreds of thousands of clones, approximately 30% recorded once. Sequencing used naive CD4+ T cells from blood. The receptors come from a man between 18 and 29 years old in good health.

This clone was counted a few times. The V and J genes are TRBV7-9 and TRBJ2-5; a possible D gene is TRBD2 (6 bases). This CDR3 has 14 amino acids. From germline, CDR1 is SEHNR and CDR2 FQNEAQ (reference sequence). Trimming pared 6 bases from V and 5 bases from J, leaving 16 bases between. The CDR3 DNA is TGTGCCAGCAGTTTCGGGACTCTGGGGGAGACCCAGTACTTC. Protein: CASSFGTLGETQYF.

This chain connects TRBV4-3 to TRBJ2-2; a weak D match, TRBD1 (6 bases). The CDR3 has 15 residues. Trimming stripped 3 bases from V and 7 bases from J, with 15 bases between. Germline V gives CDR1 LGHNA, CDR2 YSLEER. CDR3 sequence reads: CASSQDDRRGGELFF. In DNA, the CDR3 is TGCGCCAGCAGCCAGGACGACAGGAGAGGCGGGGAGCTGTTTTTT.

The rearrangement links TRBV6-5 to TRBJ2-5; no firm D call. V lost 5 bases, J lost 1 base, and 14 bases lay in between. The CDR3 consists of 15 residues. Germline-derived CDR1 and CDR2 are MNHEY and SVGAGI. The CDR3 DNA sequence: TGTGCCAGCAGTCCCGGGTTAGCTCCCCAAGAGACCCAGTACTTC. Residues: CASSPGLAPQETQYF.

The chain links TRBV5-1 to TRBJ2-7; perhaps TRBD2 as D (5 bases). The CDR3 length is 14 residues. Trimming removed 5 bases from V and 5 bases from J, with 17 bases in between. Germline loops: CDR1 SGHRS, CDR2 YFSETQ. CDR3 region: CASRRARVSDEQYF. The CDR3 coding sequence is TGCGCCAGCAGACGAGCGAGGGTATCCGACGAGCAGTACTTC.

This chain uses TRBV5-1 with TRBJ2-3; possibly TRBD2 for D (6 bases). Trimming took 1 base from V and 0 from J, leaving 12 bases between them. The CDR3 has 16 amino acids. Germline V lookup: CDR1 SGHRS, CDR2 YFSETQ. The chain's CDR3 is CASSLRETSSTDTQYF. CDR3 in DNA: TGCGCCAGCAGCTTGCGGGAGACCTCTAGCACAGATACGCAGTATTTT.

The V call is TRBV12-5, the J call TRBJ2-7; D possibly corresponds to TRBD1 (6 bases). The CDR3 is made up of 13 amino acids. In germline, CDR1 is LGHNT, CDR2 FRNRAP. V was cut by 5 bases and J by 4 bases, with 12 bases left in between. The CDR3: CASGPDRIYEQYF. CDR3 coding DNA: TGTGCTAGTGGTCCTGACAGGATTTACGAGCAGTACTTC.

The V call is TRBV5-4, the J call TRBJ2-7; TRBD2 might be the D (5 bases). Germline-derived CDR1 and CDR2 are SGHNT and YYREEE (reference sequence). V lost 5 bases to trimming and J lost 6 bases, with 9 bases between them. The CDR3 contains 11 residues. The CDR3 sequence is CASSSSLEQYF. DNA of the CDR3: TGTGCCAGCAGTTCTAGCCTCGAGCAGTACTTC. The entire variable domain, with the rest obtained from reference TRBV5-4 and TRBJ2-7, is as follows: ETGVTQSPTHLIKTRGQQVTLRCSSQSGHNTVSWYQQALGQGPQFIFQYYREEENGRGNFPPRFSGLQFPNYSSELNVNALELDDSALYLCASSSSLEQYFGPGTRLTVT.

Comments on this clone: In the same sample, other DNA sequences code for this CDR3. V usage is TRBV7-2 and J usage is TRBJ2-3; D gene uncertain. Germline V gene sequence: CDR1 SGHTA, CDR2 FQGNSA. The V gene lost 2 bases and the J gene lost 6 bases, with 12 bases spanning the gap. CDR3 length: 14 residues. The CDR3 bases are TGTGCCAGCAGCTTAAACCCTGGGTCGGATACGCAGTATTTT. Translated, it gives CASSLNPGSDTQYF.

This chain connects TRBV7-2 to TRBJ2-5, with D possibly being TRBD2 (6 bases). The V gene's germline CDR1 is SGHTA and CDR2 FQGNSA. This CDR3 contains 15 residues. Trimming took off 2 bases at V and 1 base at J, with 11 bases between the two ends. The CDR3 DNA reads as TGTGCCAGCAGCTTAAGGACTATAACCCAAGAGACCCAGTACTTC. Its translation: CASSLRTITQETQYF. Full variable domain (missing parts from reference TRBV7-2 and TRBJ2-5): GAGVSQSPSNKVTEKGKDVELRCDPISGHTALYWYRQSLGQGLEFLIYFQGNSAPDKSGLPSDRFSAERTGGSVSTLTIQRTQQEDSAVYLCASSLRTITQETQYFGPGTRLLVL.

The chain combines TRBV29-1 with TRBJ2-1; 8 bases line up with TRBD2. There are 14 residues in the CDR3. Germline CDR1 SQVTM, CDR2 ANQGSEA. The CDR3 here is CSSLSGGPYNEQFF. The CDR3 DNA reads TGCAGTTCCTTGTCGGGAGGGCCCTACAATGAGCAGTTCTTC.

The rearrangement uses TRBV28 and TRBJ1-2, with unresolved D. Germline V gives CDR1 MDHEN, CDR2 SYDVKM. This CDR3 contains 13 residues. The V and J ends lost 3 bases and 2 bases respectively, with 7 bases between them. The chain's CDR3 is CASSFPQNYGYTF. In nucleotides, the CDR3 is TGTGCCAGCAGTTTTCCCCAGAACTATGGCTACACCTTC.

This sequence joins TRBV30 and TRBJ1-3; no clear D. The CDR3 is made up of 17 amino acids. With 1 base removed from V and 0 bases from J, the gap between germline ends came to 16 bases. Per germline, CDR1 GTSNPN and CDR2 SVGIG (reference sequence). CDR3 DNA: TGTGCCTGGAGTGAAACGCGACGGACTTTCTCTGGAAACACCATATATTTT. Amino acid sequence: CAWSETRRTFSGNTIYF. Full variable domain (missing parts from reference TRBV30 and TRBJ1-3): SQTIHQWPATLVQPVGSPLSLECTVEGTSNPNLYWYRQAAGRGLQLLFYSVGIGQISSEVPQNLSASRPQDRQFILSSKKLLLSDSGFYLCAWSETRRTFSGNTIYFGEGSWLTVV.

This chain joins TRBV27 and TRBJ2-6; weak D call: TRBD2 (6 bases). Germline V gives CDR1 MNHEY, CDR2 SMNVEV (reference sequence). The CDR3 is made up of 17 amino acids. Deletions cut 4 bases from V and 0 bases from J, with 13 bases between. The CDR3 loop is CASSWRGRTSGANVLTF. The CDR3 DNA reads as TGTGCCAGCAGTTGGCGGGGACGGACCTCTGGGGCCAACGTCCTGACTTTC.

The sample holds many counts of this clone. The chain joins TRBV29-1 to TRBJ2-4; D perhaps matches TRBD2 (6 bases). The CDR3 extends over 13 amino acids. V lost 6 bases and J lost 7, with 16 bases in between. The germline gives CDR1 SQVTM, CDR2 ANQGSEA. The CDR3 region has the DNA TGCAGCGTCCCGGGGCTAGCGAATAACATTCAGTACTTC. Translating it yields CSVPGLANNIQYF. The full variable domain, with the rest looked up from reference TRBV29-1 and TRBJ2-4, is SAVISQKPSRDICQRGTSLTIQCQVDSQVTMMFWYRQQPGQSLTLIATANQGSEATYESGFVIDKFPISRPNLTFSTLTVSNMSPEDSSIYLCSVPGLANNIQYFGAGTRLSVL.

The J gene is TRBJ2-3, the V gene TRBV2; TRBD2 matches at 14 bases. CDR1 is SNHLY and CDR2 is FYNNEI in the germline V gene. J lost 1 base, V lost 3 bases, and 3 bases had no gene match. The CDR3 runs to 17 residues. The CDR3 reads CASSEATSGRGTDTQYF. The CDR3 region has the DNA TGTGCCAGCAGTGAGGCGACTAGCGGGAGGGGCACAGATACGCAGTATTTT.

CDR3 residues: CASSLPMVGGTDTQYF. As DNA, the CDR3 is TGTGCCAGCAGTTTGCCCATGGTGGGGGGCACAGATACGCAGTATTTT. The chain links TRBV28 to TRBJ2-3; D could derive from TRBD1 or TRBD2 (5 bases each). CDR1 and CDR2 (germline): MDHEN, SYDVKM. The CDR3 spans 16 residues. Trimming removed 3 bases at V and 1 base at J, with 14 bases between.

V usage is TRBV27 and J usage is TRBJ1-2; D not certain. The CDR3 loop spans 13 amino acids. Germline-derived CDR1 and CDR2 are MNHEY and SMNVEV (reference sequence). Between the trimmed V and J ends, which lost 2 bases and 8 bases, there was a span of 12 bases. The CDR3, as DNA: TGTGCCAGCAGTTTAAACGGGGTCTACGGCTACACCTTC. This gives the protein CASSLNGVYGYTF.

This clone was seen a single time. The identical CDR3 is also encoded by other nucleotide sequences in the sample. This chain joins TRBV9 and TRBJ1-1, with 7 nucleotides matching TRBD1. The V and J ends lost 2 bases and 0 bases, in that order; junction bases with no gene match: 1. The germline V gene has CDR1 SGDLS and CDR2 YYNGEE. The length of the CDR3 is 14 residues. CDR3 nucleotide sequence: TGTGCCAGCAGCGTGACAGGGATGAACACTGAAGCTTTCTTT. This gives the protein CASSVTGMNTEAFF.

This clone turned up a few times. This chain links TRBV7-9 with TRBJ1-2, with 8 bases fitting TRBD1. This CDR3 has 15 residues. The V gene end was trimmed by 6 bases and the J gene end by 3 bases; junction bases not matched to a gene: 9. From germline, CDR1 is SEHNR and CDR2 FQNEAQ (reference sequence). The CDR3 sequence is CASSQPEQGDYGYTF. The CDR3 DNA reads as TGTGCCAGCAGTCAACCCGAACAGGGGGACTATGGCTACACCTTC.

This chain joins TRBV30 and TRBJ2-7; 10 bases align to TRBD2. There are 15 residues in the CDR3. Germline assignment: CDR1 GTSNPN and CDR2 SVGIG (reference sequence). Losses at the gene ends were 1 base for V and 6 bases for J; bases not matched to a gene: 9. DNA for the CDR3: TGTGCCTGGAGTGACTTGTGGCTAGCGGGAGCCGAGCAGTACTTC. It yields the protein CAWSDLWLAGAEQYF.

The CDR3 DNA follows: TGTGCCACCAGCAGAGAAGAGGCTGGTAAGGACATTCAGTACTTC. Its translation is CATSREEAGKDIQYF. The chain has TRBV15 and TRBJ2-4; D is unresolved. This CDR3 contains 15 residues. The V end lost 0 bases, the J end lost 8 bases, and 14 bases lay between the germline ends. Germline-derived CDR1 and CDR2 are LNHNV and YYDKDF (reference sequence).

This clone was seen only a few times. The J gene is TRBJ1-1, the V gene TRBV7-2, with unresolved D. V was cut by 1 base and J by 1 base, with 10 bases left in between. The CDR3 has 15 residues. CDR1 and CDR2 (germline): SGHTA, FQGNSA. This CDR3 reads CASSLVAAENTEAFF. The CDR3 DNA follows: TGTGCCAGCAGCTTAGTAGCAGCGGAGAACACTGAAGCTTTCTTT. Full variable domain (missing parts from reference TRBV7-2 and TRBJ1-1): GAGVSQSPSNKVTEKGKDVELRCDPISGHTALYWYRQSLGQGLEFLIYFQGNSAPDKSGLPSDRFSAERTGGSVSTLTIQRTQQEDSAVYLCASSLVAAENTEAFFGQGTRLTVV.

J is TRBJ2-7 and V is TRBV7-3, with 9 bases identical to TRBD1. From germline, CDR1 is SGHTA and CDR2 FQGTGA. CDR3 length equals 14 residues. The trim removed 4 bases at V and 1 base at J, leaving 2 bases unmatched. CDR3 DNA sequence: TGTGCCAGCAGCTCCGGGACAGGGTCCTACGAGCAGTACTTC. Amino acid sequence: CASSSGTGSYEQYF.

The rearrangement links TRBV19 to TRBJ2-7; D gene uncertain. The CDR3 is 14 amino acids. CDR1 is LNHDA, CDR2 SQIVND, per germline (reference sequence). V lost 1 base and J lost 1, with 8 bases in between. The CDR3 sequence: CASSIAESSYEQYF. The CDR3, as DNA: TGTGCCAGTAGTATAGCGGAATCGTCCTACGAGCAGTACTTC.

The chain combines TRBV2 with TRBJ2-5; D gene unclear. The germline gives CDR1 SNHLY, CDR2 FYNNEI. The CDR3 length is 11 residues. V shed 2 bases and J shed 7 bases, with 5 bases lying between them. The CDR3 reads CASSEIWTQYF. DNA of the CDR3: TGTGCCAGCAGTGAAATTTGGACCCAGTACTTC. The complete variable domain, with remaining parts taken from reference TRBV2 and TRBJ2-5, reads EPEVTQTPSHQVTQMGQEVILRCVPISNHLYFYWYRQILGQKVEFLVSFYNNEISEKSEIFDDQFSVERPDGSNFTLKIRSTKLEDSAMYFCASSEIWTQYFGPGTRLLVL.

The rearrangement uses TRBV5-4 and TRBJ2-2; D gene ambiguous. Trimming removed 4 bases at V and 2 bases at J, with 6 bases between. The CDR3 totals 13 residues. Germline lookup yields CDR1 SGHNT and CDR2 YYREEE (reference sequence). This chain's CDR3 is CASSGINTGELFF. The DNA of the CDR3 is TGTGCCAGCAGCGGAATAAACACCGGGGAGCTGTTTTTT. The whole variable domain, filled in from reference TRBV5-4 and TRBJ2-2, reads ETGVTQSPTHLIKTRGQQVTLRCSSQSGHNTVSWYQQALGQGPQFIFQYYREEENGRGNFPPRFSGLQFPNYSSELNVNALELDDSALYLCASSGINTGELFFGEGSRLTVL.

This clone turned up a few times. This chain connects TRBV16 to TRBJ1-5; D call uncertain. CDR3 length equals 12 residues. The V gene lost 4 bases and the J gene lost 6 bases, with 7 bases spanning the gap. The germline V gene encodes CDR1 KGHSY and CDR2 FQNENV. This CDR3 reads CASSRPGQPQHF. DNA of the CDR3: TGTGCCAGCAGCCGTCCCGGTCAGCCCCAGCATTTT.

V and J are TRBV5-4 and TRBJ2-7, with TRBD1 matching 7 bases. The CDR3 is 12 residues long. The ends lost 4 bases at V and 2 bases at J; junction bases unmatched: 0. Looked up from germline, CDR1 is SGHNT and CDR2 is YYREEE (reference sequence). DNA for the CDR3: TGTGCCAGCAGCCAGGGGGCCTACGAGCAGTACTTC. It yields the protein CASSQGAYEQYF.

The rearrangement links TRBV9 to TRBJ1-5; no clear D gene. The CDR3 sequence is 14 residues long. The germline V and J ends were trimmed by 3 bases and 0 bases, with 7 bases remaining between them. CDR1 SGDLS and CDR2 YYNGEE come from the germline V gene. This CDR3 is CASSAESSNQPQHF. The CDR3, as DNA: TGTGCCAGCAGCGCCGAGAGTAGCAATCAGCCCCAGCATTTT.

This CDR3 is CASSVEGYEQYF. The DNA of the CDR3 is TGTGCCAGCAGCGTAGAGGGTTACGAGCAGTACTTC. This chain uses TRBV9 with TRBJ2-7; D is uncertain. CDR3 length equals 12 residues. V was shortened by 0 bases and J by 4 bases, with 5 bases between the two germline ends. The germline CDR1 and CDR2 sequences are SGDLS and YYNGEE.

This clone was counted a few times. The J gene is TRBJ1-1, the V gene TRBV14, with D unclear. V was clipped by 5 bases and J by 11 bases, with 15 bases between them. CDR1 is SGHDN and CDR2 is FVKESK in the germline V gene. There are 12 residues in the CDR3. Written as DNA, the CDR3 is TGTGCCAGCAGCAACTGGCGGGGAGAGGCTTTCTTT. Translation: CASSNWRGEAFF.